A single T cell receptor beta chain is shown here with its context. This sample is part of a study of control samples from healthy donors and cancer patients. Some clones are missing from TCRdb's copy, which holds only in-frame ones; the method was immunoSEQ multiplex PCR. The sample holds 150,000 or so clones, 92% seen once. The specimen was blood. The sequence was collected from a woman aged 50 to 60 in good health.

This CDR3 is CASSLGVGLEAFF. CDR3 in DNA: TGCGCCAGCAGCTTGGGGGTAGGACTTGAAGCTTTCTTT. The chain carries TRBV5-1 and TRBJ1-1; D not certain. V was shortened by 0 bases and J by 7 bases, with 10 bases between the two germline ends. The CDR3 is made up of 13 amino acids. Germline values: CDR1 SGHRS, CDR2 YFSETQ.